Listed below are T cell receptor beta chains from one sample, sequenced in a study of T cell changes during pregnancy in multiple sclerosis. Clones were read by immunoSEQ multiplex PCR, and TCRdb kept only the in-frame ones, dropping some. The sample gives 45,000 or so clones, over 85% of which show up once; about 2% is in the top ten. This specimen consisted of peripheral blood, obtained in the first trimester of pregnancy. Every receptor here comes from a female donor with multiple sclerosis, enrolled in a pregnancy study. Each CDR3 is given with its conserved first and last residue. The D gene is left open where the match is weak. Only part of the rows carry a size: once, few, many, or a class if the clone is expanded.

TRBV6-5	TRBD1	.	TRBJ2-1	CASRTDRDEQFF	TGTGCCAGCAGGACCGACAGGGATGAGCAGTTCTTC
TRBV10-3	.	.	TRBJ1-5	CAIRQDSNQPQHF	TGTGCCATCCGACAGGATAGCAATCAGCCCCAGCATTTT
TRBV4-1	TRBD2	.	TRBJ2-4	CASSAAGVAKNIQYF	TGCGCCAGCAGCGCAGCGGGGGTGGCCAAAAACATTCAGTACTTC
TRBV9	TRBD1	.	TRBJ1-2	CASSSGQDKPLRDGYTF	TGTGCCAGCAGCTCCGGACAGGACAAGCCCCTTAGGGATGGCTACACCTTC
TRBV13	.	.	TRBJ2-5	CASSSPRGTQYF	TGTGCCAGCAGCTCCCCACGGGGGACCCAGTACTTC
TRBV4-2	.	.	TRBJ1-2	CASSQDLLGTEGGYTF	TGTGCCAGCAGCCAAGACCTACTCGGGACGGAGGGAGGCTACACCTTC
TRBV7-2	TRBD1	once	TRBJ1-1	CASSIGPGQEAFF	TGTGCCAGCAGCATAGGACCGGGACAGGAGGCTTTCTTT
TRBV18	TRBD1	.	TRBJ2-3	CASSPGTGGPDTQYF	TGTGCCAGCTCACCCGGGACAGGGGGTCCGGATACGCAGTATTTT
TRBV28	TRBD1	.	TRBJ2-7	CASSSKFLSGTGSHYEQYF	TGTGCCAGCAGTTCCAAATTCCTCTCCGGGACAGGGTCCCACTACGAGCAGTACTTC
TRBV7-3	TRBD2	.	TRBJ2-1	CASSRNRTSGRTYNEQFF	TGTGCCAGCAGCCGAAATCGGACTAGCGGCCGGACCTACAATGAGCAGTTCTTC
TRBV7-9	.	.	TRBJ1-3	CASSFASSGNTIYF	TGTGCCAGCAGCTTTGCTAGCTCTGGAAACACCATATATTTT
TRBV30	.	.	TRBJ2-3	CAWSSGRSTDTQYF	TGTGCCTGGAGTTCGGGTAGGAGCACAGATACGCAGTATTTT
TRBV6-4	.	.	TRBJ2-7	CASSTGPYEQYF	TGTGCCAGTTCGACAGGACCCTACGAGCAGTACTTC
TRBV5-1	.	.	TRBJ1-1	CASSLRGPNTEAFF	TGCGCCAGCAGCTTGAGAGGGCCGAACACTGAAGCTTTCTTT
TRBV7-9	TRBD1	.	TRBJ2-7	CASSWTGGREQYF	TGTGCCAGCAGCTGGACAGGGGGTCGCGAGCAGTACTTC
TRBV29-1	.	.	TRBJ2-4	CSVRDNFRGNIQYF	TGCAGCGTTCGGGACAACTTTAGAGGGAACATTCAGTACTTC
TRBV5-1	TRBD2	.	TRBJ2-2	CASSPLAGGDTGELFF	TGCGCCAGCAGCCCACTAGCGGGGGGGGACACCGGGGAGCTGTTTTTT
TRBV5-1	.	once	TRBJ2-2	CASSLGPGQGDTGELFF	TGCGCCAGCAGCTTGGGCCCCGGTCAAGGGGACACCGGGGAGCTGTTTTTT